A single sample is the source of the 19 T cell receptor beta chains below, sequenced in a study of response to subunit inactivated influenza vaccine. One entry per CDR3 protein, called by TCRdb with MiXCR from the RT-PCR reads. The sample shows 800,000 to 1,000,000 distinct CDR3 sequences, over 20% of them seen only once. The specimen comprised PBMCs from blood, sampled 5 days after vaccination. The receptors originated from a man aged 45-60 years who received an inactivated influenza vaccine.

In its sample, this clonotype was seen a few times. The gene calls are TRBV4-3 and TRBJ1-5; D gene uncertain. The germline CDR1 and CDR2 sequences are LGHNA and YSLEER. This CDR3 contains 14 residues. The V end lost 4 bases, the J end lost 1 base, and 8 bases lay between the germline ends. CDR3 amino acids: CASSLGWSNQPQHF. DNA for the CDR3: TGCGCCAGCAGCCTAGGATGGAGCAATCAGCCCCAGCATTTT.

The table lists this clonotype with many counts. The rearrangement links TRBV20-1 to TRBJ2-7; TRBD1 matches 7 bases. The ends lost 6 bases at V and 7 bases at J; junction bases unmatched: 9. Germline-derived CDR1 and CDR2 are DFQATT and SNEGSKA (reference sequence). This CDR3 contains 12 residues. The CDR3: CSAHRGLTEQYF. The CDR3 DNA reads TGCAGTGCCCACAGGGGTTTGACGGAGCAGTACTTC.

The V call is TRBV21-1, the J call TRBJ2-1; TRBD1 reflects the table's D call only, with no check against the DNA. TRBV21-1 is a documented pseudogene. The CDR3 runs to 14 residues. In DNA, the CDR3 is TGTGCCAGCCTCATCAGGGGGCGGAACAATGAGCAGTTCTTC. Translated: CASLIRGRNNEQFF.

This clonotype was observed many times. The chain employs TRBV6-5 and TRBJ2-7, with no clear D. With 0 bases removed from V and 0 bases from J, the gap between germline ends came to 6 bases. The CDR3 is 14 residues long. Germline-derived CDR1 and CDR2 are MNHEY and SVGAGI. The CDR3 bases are TGTGCCAGCAGTTACTCGAACCCCTCCTACGAGCAGTACTTC. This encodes CASSYSNPSYEQYF.

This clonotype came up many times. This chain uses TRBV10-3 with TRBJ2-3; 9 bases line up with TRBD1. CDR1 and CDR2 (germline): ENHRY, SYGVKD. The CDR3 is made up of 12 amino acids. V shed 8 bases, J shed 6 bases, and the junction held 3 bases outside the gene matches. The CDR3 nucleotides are TGTGCCATCGGGACAGGGACTGATACGCAGTATTTT. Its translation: CAIGTGTDTQYF.

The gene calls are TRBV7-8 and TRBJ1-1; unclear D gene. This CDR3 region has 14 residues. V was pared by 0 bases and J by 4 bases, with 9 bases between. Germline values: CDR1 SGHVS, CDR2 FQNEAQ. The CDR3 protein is CASSLARSVTEAFF. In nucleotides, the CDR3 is TGTGCCAGCAGCTTAGCCCGGTCCGTCACTGAAGCTTTCTTT.

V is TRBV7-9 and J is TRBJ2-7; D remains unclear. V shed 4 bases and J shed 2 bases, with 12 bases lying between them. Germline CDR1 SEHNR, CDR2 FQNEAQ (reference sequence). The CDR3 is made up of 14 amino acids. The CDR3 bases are TGTGCCAGCAGCTCCCCCAAACCCCCCTACGAGCAGTACTTC. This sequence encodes CASSSPKPPYEQYF.

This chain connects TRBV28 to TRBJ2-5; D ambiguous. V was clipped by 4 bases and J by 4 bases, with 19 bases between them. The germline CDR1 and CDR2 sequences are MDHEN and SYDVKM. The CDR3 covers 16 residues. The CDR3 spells CASSSLGLRTRETQYF. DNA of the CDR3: TGTGCCAGCAGTTCCCTTGGGTTAAGGACCCGAGAGACCCAGTACTTC.

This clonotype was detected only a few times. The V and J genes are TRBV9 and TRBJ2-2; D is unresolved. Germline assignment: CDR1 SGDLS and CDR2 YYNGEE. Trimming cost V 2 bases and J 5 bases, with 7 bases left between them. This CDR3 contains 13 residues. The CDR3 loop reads CASSVYGTGELFF. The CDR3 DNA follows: TGTGCCAGCAGCGTTTACGGAACCGGGGAGCTGTTTTTT.

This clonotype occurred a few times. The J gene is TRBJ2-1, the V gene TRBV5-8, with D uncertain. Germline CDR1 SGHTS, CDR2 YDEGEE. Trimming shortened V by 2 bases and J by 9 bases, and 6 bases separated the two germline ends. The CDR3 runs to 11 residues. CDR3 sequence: CASSFRVEQFF. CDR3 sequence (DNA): TGTGCCAGCAGCTTTAGGGTTGAGCAGTTCTTC. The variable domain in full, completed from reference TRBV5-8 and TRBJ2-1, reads EAGVTQSPTHLIKTRGQQATLRCSPISGHTSVYWYQQALGLGLQFLLWYDEGEERNRGNFPPRFSGRQFPNYSSELNVNALELEDSALYLCASSFRVEQFFGPGTRLTVL.

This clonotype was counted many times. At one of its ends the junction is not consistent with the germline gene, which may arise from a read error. The CDR3 region has the DNA TGCGCCAGCAGCTTAGGGGGCCCGACAGATACGCAGTATTTT. Translating gives CASSLGGPTDTQYF. V usage is TRBV12-3 or TRBV12-4 and J usage is TRBJ2-3; 7 nucleotides align to TRBD1. This CDR3 contains 14 residues.

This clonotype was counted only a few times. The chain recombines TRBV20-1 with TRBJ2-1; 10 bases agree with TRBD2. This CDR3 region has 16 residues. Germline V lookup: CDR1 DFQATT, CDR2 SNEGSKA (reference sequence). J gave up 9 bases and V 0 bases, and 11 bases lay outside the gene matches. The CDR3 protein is CSARDRPAGGPGEQFF. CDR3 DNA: TGCAGTGCTAGAGATCGACCAGCGGGAGGGCCGGGTGAGCAGTTCTTC.

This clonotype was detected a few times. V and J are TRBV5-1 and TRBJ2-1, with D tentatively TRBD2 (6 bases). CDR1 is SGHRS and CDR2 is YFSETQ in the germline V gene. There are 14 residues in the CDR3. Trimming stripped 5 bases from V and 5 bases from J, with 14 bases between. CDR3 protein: CASSLARSDNEQFF. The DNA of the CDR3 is TGCGCCAGCAGTCTAGCGAGGAGCGACAATGAGCAGTTCTTC.

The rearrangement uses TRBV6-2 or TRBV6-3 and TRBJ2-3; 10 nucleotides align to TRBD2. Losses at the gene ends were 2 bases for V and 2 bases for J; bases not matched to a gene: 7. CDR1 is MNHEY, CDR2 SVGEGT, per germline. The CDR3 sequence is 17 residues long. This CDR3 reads CASSYDLAGANTDTQYF. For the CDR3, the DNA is TGTGCCAGCAGTTACGATCTAGCGGGGGCAAACACAGATACGCAGTATTTT.

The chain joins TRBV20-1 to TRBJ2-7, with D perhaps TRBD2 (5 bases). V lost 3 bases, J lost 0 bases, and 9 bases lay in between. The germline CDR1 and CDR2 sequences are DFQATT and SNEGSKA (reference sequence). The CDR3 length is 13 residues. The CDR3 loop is CSASGETSYEQYF. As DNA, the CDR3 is TGCAGTGCTAGCGGGGAGACCTCCTACGAGCAGTACTTC.

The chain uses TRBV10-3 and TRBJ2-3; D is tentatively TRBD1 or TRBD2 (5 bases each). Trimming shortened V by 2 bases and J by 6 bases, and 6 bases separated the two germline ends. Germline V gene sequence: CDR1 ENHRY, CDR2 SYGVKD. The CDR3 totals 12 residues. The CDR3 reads CAISEEGDTQYF. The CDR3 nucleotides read TGTGCCATCAGTGAGGAGGGGGATACGCAGTATTTT.

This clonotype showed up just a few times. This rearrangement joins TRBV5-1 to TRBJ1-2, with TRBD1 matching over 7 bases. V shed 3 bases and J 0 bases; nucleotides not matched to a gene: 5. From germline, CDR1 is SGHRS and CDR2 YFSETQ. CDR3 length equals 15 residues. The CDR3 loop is CASSYQGDANYGYTF. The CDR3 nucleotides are TGCGCCAGCAGCTATCAGGGGGATGCTAACTATGGCTACACCTTC.

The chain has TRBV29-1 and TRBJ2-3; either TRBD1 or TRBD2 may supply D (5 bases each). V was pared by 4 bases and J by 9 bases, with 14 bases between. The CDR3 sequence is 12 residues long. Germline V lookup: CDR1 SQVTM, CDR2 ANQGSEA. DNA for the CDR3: TGCAGCGTTGGGACGGTGGGGGAGACGCAGTATTTT. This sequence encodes CSVGTVGETQYF.

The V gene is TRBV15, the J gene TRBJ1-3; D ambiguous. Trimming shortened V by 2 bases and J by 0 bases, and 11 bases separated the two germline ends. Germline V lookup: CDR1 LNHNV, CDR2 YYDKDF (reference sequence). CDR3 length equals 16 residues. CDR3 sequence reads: CATSRRTVTSGNTIYF. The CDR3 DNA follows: TGTGCCACCAGCAGAAGGACGGTCACCTCTGGAAACACCATATATTTT.